This is a list of T cell receptor beta chains from one sample in a study of beta chain features in type 1 diabetes. Sequenced by immunoSEQ multiplex PCR; TCRdb stores in-frame clones only, minus some. The sample contains 250,000 or so clones, 68% of which appear only once. The sample comprised naive CD4+ T cells from blood. The receptor source for this set is a man in his thirties or forties in good health. CDR3s include the opening cysteine and the closing phenylalanine or tryptophan. Each record gives: CDR3 DNA, CDR3 protein, V gene, J gene, D gene, clone size. A D gene is named only where the DNA matches it firmly. For some rows the clone size is stated as once, few or many, or as a class when expanded; others skip it.

TGCAGCGTTGGACAGGTCGTGGGGAACACTGAAGCTTTCTTT,CSVGQVVGNTEAFF,TRBV29-1,TRBJ1-1,-,-
TGTGCCTGGAGTGGCCCTATGATCTCCGGAGCTTTCTTT,CAWSGPMISGAFF,TRBV30,TRBJ1-1,-,few
TGTGCCAGCAGCCCCAACGACAGGGTTAATGGCTACACCTTC,CASSPNDRVNGYTF,TRBV7-2,TRBJ1-2,TRBD1,-
TGTGCCAGCAGTGAGGACAGATACTATGGCTACACCTTC,CASSEDRYYGYTF,TRBV27,TRBJ1-2,-,-
TGTGCCAGCAAGAGCACTAGCGGTTTCTCCTACAATGAGCAGTTCTTC,CASKSTSGFSYNEQFF,TRBV27,TRBJ2-1,TRBD2,once
TGTGCCAGCAGTCCCCCAAATCAGCCCCAGCATTTT,CASSPPNQPQHF,TRBV28,TRBJ1-5,-,-
TGTGCCAGCAGCTTAGGGTTTCCGACCGGGGAGCTGTTTTTT,CASSLGFPTGELFF,TRBV7-2,TRBJ2-2,-,-
TGTGCCAGCAGTGAAATTAGCGGGAGGCTCGATGAGCAGTTCTTC,CASSEISGRLDEQFF,TRBV2,TRBJ2-1,TRBD2,few
TGTGCCAGCTGTCTAGCGGGAGGGTGCGGTGAGCAGTTCTTC,CASCLAGGCGEQFF,TRBV14,TRBJ2-1,TRBD2,once
TGTGCCAGCAGCGTACAGCAGAACACTGAAGCTTTCTTT,CASSVQQNTEAFF,TRBV9,TRBJ1-1,-,-
TGCAGCGTCGTCCAACTGCTGAACACTGAAGCTTTCTTT,CSVVQLLNTEAFF,TRBV29-1,TRBJ1-1,-,-
TGTGCCAGCAGCGCGCTAGCGGGAGTTTTGGAGACCCAGTACTTC,CASSALAGVLETQYF,TRBV9,TRBJ2-5,TRBD2,-
TGTGCCAGCAGTTACCATGCAGGAGGGGACTATGGCTACACCTTC,CASSYHAGGDYGYTF,TRBV6-6,TRBJ1-2,-,-
TGCAGCGTTGACGGGAATGAGCAGTTCTTC,CSVDGNEQFF,TRBV29-1,TRBJ2-1,-,-
TGTGCCAGCAGCCTACTAACTAGCGGGGCCTACAATGAGCAGTTCTTC,CASSLLTSGAYNEQFF,TRBV14,TRBJ2-1,TRBD2,-
TGTGCCAGCAGTTCTCCTGAGTTCGCAGATACGCAGTATTTT,CASSSPEFADTQYF,TRBV28,TRBJ2-3,-,few
TGTGCCAGCAGTCAGCGTGGTGATGAGCAGTTCTTC,CASSQRGDEQFF,TRBV25-1,TRBJ2-1,-,-
TGTGCCAGCAGCTCGGGGGTTGGTGAAGTCACAGATACGCAGTATTTT,CASSSGVGEVTDTQYF,TRBV5-4,TRBJ2-3,-,once
TGCGCCAGCAGCCAACTAGCGGGAGGCTACAATGAGCAGTTCTTC,CASSQLAGGYNEQFF,TRBV4-1,TRBJ2-1,TRBD2,-
TGTGCCAGCAGCTACCGGGACAGGCCCTCCGAGCAGTACTTC,CASSYRDRPSEQYF,TRBV7-9,TRBJ2-7,TRBD1,-
TGTGCCAGCAGCTTAAGACTAGCGGGAGGGCCATTCCCCTACGAGCAGTACTTC,CASSLRLAGGPFPYEQYF,TRBV11-2,TRBJ2-7,TRBD2,-
TGTGCCAGCAGCAAGGACAGCATCAATCAGCCCCAGCATTTT,CASSKDSINQPQHF,TRBV7-2,TRBJ1-5,-,once
TGTGCCAGCTCACAGGGGACAGTAGCAGCCAAAAACATTCAGTACTTC,CASSQGTVAAKNIQYF,TRBV18,TRBJ2-4,TRBD1,-
TGTGCCAGCAGTGCTCATAGCGGGGGGGCAGGTAATGAGCAGTTCTTC,CASSAHSGGAGNEQFF,TRBV25-1,TRBJ2-1,TRBD2,-
TGTGCCATCAGGTTCGAAAGCACAGATACGCAGTATTTT,CAIRFESTDTQYF,TRBV10-3,TRBJ2-3,-,few
TGTGCCTGGAGTGCCCTCGGACTAGGCACCGGGGAGCTGTTTTTT,CAWSALGLGTGELFF,TRBV30,TRBJ2-2,TRBD2,-
TGTGCCAGCAGTGAGGGGTCCTTGAACACTGAAGCTTTCTTT,CASSEGSLNTEAFF,TRBV2,TRBJ1-1,-,-
TGTGCCAGCAGTGAATACAACAGGGGAGTGTCTGGGGCCAACGTCCTGACTTTC,CASSEYNRGVSGANVLTF,TRBV25-1,TRBJ2-6,TRBD1,-
TGTGCCTGGAGTCGACCTTCAAGGACTGGACAAAAACTGTTTTTT,CAWSRPSRTGQKLFF,TRBV30,TRBJ1-4,-,-
TGTGCCTGGAGGGAGGGGGCGCACACTGAAGCTTTCTTT,CAWREGAHTEAFF,TRBV30,TRBJ1-1,TRBD1,-
TGTGCCTGGAGCGTAGACCGTCTCTCCTACAATGAGCAGTTCTTC,CAWSVDRLSYNEQFF,TRBV30,TRBJ2-1,-,-
TGCAGCGTTACCGGGACAGGGGTAGAGACCCAGTACTTC,CSVTGTGVETQYF,TRBV29-1,TRBJ2-5,TRBD1,-
TGTGCCTGGAGCCCGGGAAACTACTACGAGCAGTACTTC,CAWSPGNYYEQYF,TRBV30,TRBJ2-7,-,few
TGTGCCATCAGTGGTGAGCGGCAAGAGACCCAGTACTTC,CAISGERQETQYF,TRBV10-3,TRBJ2-5,-,few
TGTGCCAGCAGCACCGGGACAACTAGCACAGATACGCAGTATTTT,CASSTGTTSTDTQYF,TRBV13,TRBJ2-3,-,-
TGCAGCGTTGTAAGGGTTCCAGAGACCCAGTACTTC,CSVVRVPETQYF,TRBV29-1,TRBJ2-5,-,-
TGCGCCAGCAGCTTACGAGGAGCCGCGAACACCGGGGAGCTGTTTTTT,CASSLRGAANTGELFF,TRBV5-1,TRBJ2-2,-,few
TGTGCCAGCAGTCCGGACAGGGGACTGTCCCTAGGCTACACCTTC,CASSPDRGLSLGYTF,TRBV2,TRBJ1-2,TRBD1,few
TGTGCCATCAGTGAGTCTATGGCAGGGCCGTACTTC,CAISESMAGPYF,TRBV10-3,TRBJ2-7,-,-
TGTGCCAGCAGTGAAAGTACCTACAATGAGCAGTTCTTC,CASSESTYNEQFF,TRBV2,TRBJ2-1,-,-
TGTGCCATCAATCCGGGACAGACCGGCACTGAAGCTTTCTTT,CAINPGQTGTEAFF,TRBV10-3,TRBJ1-1,TRBD1,few
TGCAGCGTTGAGGGACAGGAGAGGACTGAAGCTTTCTTT,CSVEGQERTEAFF,TRBV29-1,TRBJ1-1,TRBD1,-
TGTGCCAGCAGCTCGTCCACGAACAATGAGCAGTTCTTC,CASSSSTNNEQFF,TRBV5-4,TRBJ2-1,-,few
TGTGCCAGCAGCCCAGGGCCCGGGGGACTAGCGGGAGGACCGCGAGAGCAGTACTTC,CASSPGPGGLAGGPREQYF,TRBV7-2,TRBJ2-7,TRBD2,-
TGCGCCAGCAGGGGGACTAGCGGGGCCACAGATACGCAGTATTTT,CASRGTSGATDTQYF,TRBV5-1,TRBJ2-3,TRBD2,-
TGTGCCAGCAGCTTAGCGTCTAGCCCGGGGCAGGATACGCAGTATTTT,CASSLASSPGQDTQYF,TRBV7-2,TRBJ2-3,-,-
TGCGCCAGCAGCCAAGTAACTAACAATGAGCAGTTCTTC,CASSQVTNNEQFF,TRBV4-1,TRBJ2-1,-,-
TGCGCCAGCAGCCTTACTAGCGGGGGAACCTACAATGAGCAGTTCTTC,CASSLTSGGTYNEQFF,TRBV5-1,TRBJ2-1,TRBD2,once
TGTGCCTGGAGCGGACTAGCGGGGAGCTACAATGAGCAGTTCTTC,CAWSGLAGSYNEQFF,TRBV30,TRBJ2-1,TRBD2,few
TGTGCCAGCAGTTTTACTTCCCGGGACTCCTACGAGCAGTACTTC,CASSFTSRDSYEQYF,TRBV28,TRBJ2-7,-,-